This T cell receptor (beta chain) emerged from a study of cytomegalovirus exposure and HLA in healthy donors. Study-wide findings and caveats: Both high specificity and high sensitivity reportedly marked the classifier's diagnosis of cytomegalovirus status. Many donors carried some public TCRs, although rarity characterized most TCR sequences. As immune exposure information, only CMV serostatus was available. TRBV6-2, TRBV6-3 and some other V segments were excluded as indistinguishable.

To note about this clone: Antigen unknown.

PCR involved 60 Vbeta and 13 Jbeta primers. Method: immunoSEQ multiplex PCR; TCRdb's copy keeps in-frame clones and lacks some. The data hold more than 100,000 clones, with more than 65% observed a single time. CDR3 length: 15 residues. Germline V gene data show CDR1 as LNHDA and CDR2 as SQIVND (reference sequence). Unmatched junction bases numbered 6, after V lost 5 bases and J lost 3 bases. The chain uses TRBV19 and TRBJ2-2; TRBD2 aligns across 7 bases. This TCR was recovered from a woman between 18 and 29 years old in good health and CMV-seropositive. Specimen: PBMCs. The CDR3: CASSGGGGYTGELFF. The DNA for the CDR3 is TGTGCCAGTAGTGGTGGGGGAGGGTACACCGGGGAGCTGTTTTTT. Variable domain in full (rest from reference TRBV19 and TRBJ2-2): DGGITQSPKYLFRKEGQNVTLSCEQNLNHDAMYWYRQDPGQGLRLIYYSQIVNDFQKGDIAEGYSVSREKKESFPLTVTSAQKNPTAFYLCASSGGGGYTGELFFGEGSRLTVL.